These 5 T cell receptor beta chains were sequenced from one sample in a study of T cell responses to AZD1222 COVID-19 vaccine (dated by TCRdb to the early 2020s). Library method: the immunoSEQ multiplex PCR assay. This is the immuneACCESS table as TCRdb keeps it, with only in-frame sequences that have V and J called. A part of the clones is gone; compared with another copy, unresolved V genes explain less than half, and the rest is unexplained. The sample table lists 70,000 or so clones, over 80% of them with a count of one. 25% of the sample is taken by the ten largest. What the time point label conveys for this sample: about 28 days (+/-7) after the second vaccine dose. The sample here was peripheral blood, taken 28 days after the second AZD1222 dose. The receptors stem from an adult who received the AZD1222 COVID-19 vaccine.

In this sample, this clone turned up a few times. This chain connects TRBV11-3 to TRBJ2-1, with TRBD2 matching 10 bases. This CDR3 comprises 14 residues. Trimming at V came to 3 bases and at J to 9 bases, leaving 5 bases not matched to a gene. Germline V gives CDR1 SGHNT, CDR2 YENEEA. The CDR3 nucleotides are TGTGCCAGCAGCTTGAGGGCTAGCGGGGGTGAGCAGTTCTTC. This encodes CASSLRASGGEQFF.

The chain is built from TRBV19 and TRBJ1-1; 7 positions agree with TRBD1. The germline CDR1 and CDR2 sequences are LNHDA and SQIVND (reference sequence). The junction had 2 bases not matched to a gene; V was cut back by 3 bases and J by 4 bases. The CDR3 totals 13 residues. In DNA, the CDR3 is TGTGCCAGTAGTATGGCAGGGGGCACTGAAGCTTTCTTT. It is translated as CASSMAGGTEAFF.

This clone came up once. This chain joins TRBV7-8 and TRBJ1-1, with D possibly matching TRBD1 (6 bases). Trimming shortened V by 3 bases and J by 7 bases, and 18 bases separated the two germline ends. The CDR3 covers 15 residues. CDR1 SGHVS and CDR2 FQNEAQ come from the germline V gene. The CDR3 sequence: CASSFLVPRTDEAFF. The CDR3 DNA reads TGTGCCAGCAGCTTCCTCGTGCCGAGGACAGATGAAGCTTTCTTT. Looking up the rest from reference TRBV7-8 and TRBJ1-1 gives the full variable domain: GAGVSQSPRYKVAKRGQDVALRCDPISGHVSLFWYQQALGQGPEFLTYFQNEAQLDKSGLPSDRFFAERPEGSVSTLKIQRTQQEDSAVYLCASSFLVPRTDEAFFGQGTRLTVV.

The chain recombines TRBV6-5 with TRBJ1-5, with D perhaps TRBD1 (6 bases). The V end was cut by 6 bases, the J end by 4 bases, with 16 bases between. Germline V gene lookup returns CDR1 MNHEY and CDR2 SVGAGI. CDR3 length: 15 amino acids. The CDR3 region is CASSSGQGLNQPQHF. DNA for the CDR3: TGTGCCAGCAGCTCCGGTCAGGGGCTGAATCAGCCCCAGCATTTT.

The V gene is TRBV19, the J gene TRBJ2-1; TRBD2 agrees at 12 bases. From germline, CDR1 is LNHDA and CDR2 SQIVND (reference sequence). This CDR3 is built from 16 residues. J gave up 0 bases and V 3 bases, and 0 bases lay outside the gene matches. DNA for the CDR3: TGTGCCAGTAGTATGACTAGCGGGAGCTCCTACAATGAGCAGTTCTTC. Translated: CASSMTSGSSYNEQFF.